These 20 T cell receptor beta chains were all obtained from the same sample, sequenced in a study of cytomegalovirus exposure and HLA in healthy donors. A multiplex PCR was run with 60 Vbeta primers and 13 Jbeta primers. Assay: immunoSEQ multiplex PCR; the TCRdb copy retains only in-frame clones and omits some. The table has some 180,000 clones, approximately 85% seen once; the top ten hold 2.3%. Specimen: PBMCs. The receptors were gathered from a woman between 45 and 65 years old in good health and CMV-seronegative.

The CDR3: CASRDRAYSGGDTQYF. The DNA of the CDR3 is TGTGCCAGTAGGGACAGGGCCTATAGCGGGGGAGATACGCAGTATTTT. The chain links TRBV19 to TRBJ2-3, with a tentative D call TRBD2 (9 bases). Germline V CDR1 and CDR2: LNHDA, SQIVND (reference sequence). The CDR3 contains 16 residues. V lost 6 bases and J 5 bases, leaving 21 bases between the germline ends.

The gene calls are TRBV27 and TRBJ2-7, with a weak D call TRBD1 (8 bases). CDR1 is MNHEY, CDR2 SMNVEV, per germline (reference sequence). The CDR3 contains 15 residues. Trimming cost V 5 bases and J 3 bases, with 17 bases left between them. The CDR3 bases are TGTGCCAGCAGTCTGAACAGGGGGGGGGACTACGAGCAGTACTTC. Residues: CASSLNRGGDYEQYF.

The J gene is TRBJ1-5, the V gene TRBV6-6, with D unresolved. Between the trimmed V and J ends, which lost 2 bases and 0 bases, there was a span of 8 bases. The CDR3 runs 15 residues. The V gene's germline CDR1 is MNHNY and CDR2 SVGAGI (reference sequence). CDR3 DNA: TGTGCCAGCAGTTACGACACCTTTAGCAATCAGCCCCAGCATTTT. It is translated as CASSYDTFSNQPQHF.

The chain has TRBV5-5 and TRBJ2-1; D call uncertain. There are 11 residues in the CDR3. Between the trimmed V and J ends, which lost 0 bases and 8 bases, there was a span of 3 bases. Germline CDR1 reads SGHKS; CDR2 reads YYEKEE (reference sequence). Written as DNA, the CDR3 is TGTGCCAGCAGCTTGGCATATGAGCAGTTCTTC. Translation gives CASSLAYEQFF. Based on the CDR3 plus reference TRBV5-5 and TRBJ2-1, the full variable domain is DAGVTQSPTHLIKTRGQQVTLRCSPISGHKSVSWYQQVLGQGPQFIFQYYEKEERGRGNFPDRFSARQFPNYSSELNVNALLLGDSALYLCASSLAYEQFFGPGTRLTVL.

J is TRBJ2-7 and V is TRBV28; D possibly corresponds to TRBD2 (6 bases). CDR1 is MDHEN, CDR2 SYDVKM, per germline. The CDR3 runs 14 residues. Trimming stripped 6 bases from V and 0 bases from J, with 12 bases between. This CDR3 is CASRAAGSSYEQYF. As DNA, the CDR3 is TGTGCCAGCAGGGCGGCGGGGAGCTCCTACGAGCAGTACTTC.

V and J are TRBV6-5 and TRBJ1-3, with a possible D match to TRBD1 (6 bases). In germline, CDR1 is MNHEY, CDR2 SVGAGI. The CDR3 covers 16 residues. V lost 0 bases and J lost 0, with 9 bases in between. CDR3 loop: CASSYSQGSSGNTIYF. The CDR3 DNA reads TGTGCCAGCAGTTACTCACAGGGAAGCTCTGGAAACACCATATATTTT.

The gene calls are TRBV27 and TRBJ2-7, with a possible D match to TRBD2 (6 bases). Germline V lookup: CDR1 MNHEY, CDR2 SMNVEV (reference sequence). The V end was cut by 5 bases, the J end by 5 bases, with 16 bases between. The CDR3 is made up of 14 amino acids. Here the CDR3 reads CASSPRGFRNEQYF. The CDR3 DNA is TGTGCCAGCAGTCCCCGGGGGTTCAGGAACGAGCAGTACTTC.

The gene calls are TRBV7-2 and TRBJ1-2; the D gene is possibly TRBD1 (6 bases). The CDR3 loop spans 16 amino acids. Germline V gene sequence: CDR1 SGHTA, CDR2 FQGNSA. The V end was cut by 2 bases, the J end by 4 bases, with 17 bases between. Written as DNA, the CDR3 is TGTGCCAGCAGCTTAAAACCCAGGGGCCTACCCTATGGCTACACCTTC. This encodes CASSLKPRGLPYGYTF.

The count of this clone is one. V and J are TRBV6-5 and TRBJ1-1; no definite D call. Germline CDR1 reads MNHEY; CDR2 reads SVGAGI. This CDR3 has 14 amino acids. Trimming took off 7 bases at V and 4 bases at J, with 16 bases between the two ends. CDR3 region: CASTKGGDGTEAFF. The CDR3 bases are TGTGCCAGCACCAAGGGCGGGGATGGCACTGAAGCTTTCTTT.

The chain joins TRBV30 to TRBJ2-1; a possible D gene is TRBD2 (5 bases). The V gene's germline CDR1 is GTSNPN and CDR2 SVGIG (reference sequence). V gave up 2 bases and J gave up 7 bases, with 9 bases separating them. The CDR3 contains 12 residues. As DNA, the CDR3 is TGTGCCTGGAGTTCGGGAATAAATGAGCAGTTCTTC. Protein: CAWSSGINEQFF.

The J gene is TRBJ1-1, the V gene TRBV27; a weak D match, TRBD1 (5 bases). V lost 3 bases and J 1 base, leaving 15 bases between the germline ends. The CDR3 covers 16 residues. Germline lookup yields CDR1 MNHEY and CDR2 SMNVEV (reference sequence). The DNA of the CDR3 is TGTGCCAGCAGTTTCCTATCAGGGTCAACGAACACTGAAGCTTTCTTT. This encodes CASSFLSGSTNTEAFF.

V gene TRBV6-1 combines with J gene TRBJ2-1, with D perhaps TRBD2 (5 bases). Germline V gene lookup returns CDR1 MNHNS and CDR2 SASEGT. The germline V and J ends were trimmed by 10 bases and 0 bases, with 16 bases remaining between them. The length of the CDR3 is 15 residues. In DNA form, the CDR3 reads TGTGCCACCACTCAAGAGGGATTCTCCTACAATGAGCAGTTCTTC. Translated: CATTQEGFSYNEQFF.

This chain connects TRBV7-8 to TRBJ2-7; 10 bases align to TRBD2. The germline gives CDR1 SGHVS, CDR2 FQNEAQ. V was clipped by 4 bases and J by 3 bases; unmatched bases: 6. The CDR3 sequence is 15 residues long. CDR3 DNA: TGTGCCAGCAGCTCTCCGGGACTAGCGAGCTACGAGCAGTACTTC. The encoded protein is CASSSPGLASYEQYF. The full variable domain, its missing parts supplied by reference TRBV7-8 and TRBJ2-7, is GAGVSQSPRYKVAKRGQDVALRCDPISGHVSLFWYQQALGQGPEFLTYFQNEAQLDKSGLPSDRFFAERPEGSVSTLKIQRTQQEDSAVYLCASSSPGLASYEQYFGPGTRLTVT.

V is TRBV29-1 and J is TRBJ2-3; 10 bases agree with TRBD1. The germline V gene has CDR1 SQVTM and CDR2 ANQGSEA. The length of the CDR3 is 21 residues. V lost 7 bases and J lost 5; bases outside the gene matches: 30. The CDR3 spells CSAGTGFTLWGQGNHLDTQYF. DNA for the CDR3: TGCAGCGCGGGGACAGGGTTTACATTGTGGGGACAGGGGAACCACCTAGATACGCAGTATTTT.

This clone was seen only once. This chain links TRBV10-1 with TRBJ1-1, with no clear D. V was shortened by 2 bases and J by 1 base, with 5 bases between the two germline ends. Germline CDR1 reads WNHNN; CDR2 reads SYGVQD (reference sequence). The CDR3 runs to 13 residues. Written as DNA, the CDR3 is TGCGCCAGCAGTGAGCGGGAGAACACTGAAGCTTTCTTT. It encodes CASSERENTEAFF.

This sequence joins TRBV7-9 and TRBJ1-4, with 7 positions matching TRBD1. V trimming: 5 bases; J trimming: 6 bases; junction bases outside the gene matches: 12. Germline V gene lookup returns CDR1 SEHNR and CDR2 FQNEAQ (reference sequence). CDR3 size: 16 residues. As DNA, the CDR3 is TGTGCCAGCAGCCCACGTCGTGGTCAGGGGGATGAAAAACTGTTTTTT. Translating gives CASSPRRGQGDEKLFF.

V and J are TRBV5-1 and TRBJ1-2; no reliable D call. Trimming took off 0 bases at V and 2 bases at J, with 23 bases between the two ends. This CDR3 contains 19 residues. Germline CDR1 reads SGHRS; CDR2 reads YFSETQ. The CDR3: CASSLAGAPREALNYGYTF. CDR3 coding DNA: TGCGCCAGCAGCTTGGCCGGAGCGCCGAGGGAGGCCTTAAACTATGGCTACACCTTC.

V gene TRBV7-8 combines with J gene TRBJ2-7, with TRBD1 matching over 9 bases. Per germline, CDR1 SGHVS and CDR2 FQNEAQ. Trimming cost V 6 bases and J 2 bases; bases outside gene matches: 8. This CDR3 has 15 residues. CDR3 nucleotides: TGTGCCAGCAGACTACAGGGGGCCGGACCCTACGAGCAGTACTTC. It specifies CASRLQGAGPYEQYF.

The chain joins TRBV19 to TRBJ1-5; D is uncertain. Germline-derived CDR1 and CDR2 are LNHDA and SQIVND (reference sequence). This CDR3 contains 14 residues. V lost 3 bases and J lost 4, with 10 bases in between. Written as DNA, the CDR3 is TGTGCCAGTAGTATTTATTCCAGAAATCAGCCCCAGCATTTT. Protein product: CASSIYSRNQPQHF.

The J gene is TRBJ1-1, the V gene TRBV1. TRBV1 is a known pseudogene. The CDR3 contains 14 residues. Here the CDR3 reads CTSSQVESGTEAFF. The CDR3 DNA is TGCACCAGCAGCCAAGTGGAGTCGGGGACTGAAGCTTTCTTT.